Listed here are 27 T cell receptor beta chains from one sample, sequenced in a study of blood T cell repertoires in COVID-19. Profiled with immunoSEQ multiplex PCR; TCRdb holds only in-frame clones, not every one. This table has about 200,000 clones, more than 75% appearing once. What was sequenced was PBMCs or T cells enriched from blood (not recorded which). The receptors stem from a man aged 40-49 years with acute COVID-19.

V is TRBV27 and J is TRBJ1-2, with 7 bases matching TRBD1. CDR3 length equals 13 residues. The junction had 7 bases not matched to a gene; V was cut back by 6 bases and J by 6 bases. CDR1 and CDR2 (germline): MNHEY, SMNVEV (reference sequence). The CDR3 DNA is TGTGCCAGCAGCTGGACAGGTCGTGATGGCTACACCTTC. It codes for CASSWTGRDGYTF.

The rearrangement uses TRBV7-9 and TRBJ2-5, with D perhaps TRBD1 (5 bases). Germline CDR1 reads SEHNR; CDR2 reads FQNEAQ (reference sequence). The CDR3 covers 10 residues. Trimming removed 11 bases at V and 7 bases at J, with 11 bases between. The CDR3 reads CAVGEGTQYF. CDR3 DNA: TGTGCCGTAGGGGAAGGGACCCAGTACTTC.

The chain employs TRBV6-6 and TRBJ2-1; D perhaps matches TRBD1 (6 bases). The V gene lost 6 bases and the J gene lost 9 bases, with 15 bases spanning the gap. CDR1 MNHNY and CDR2 SVGAGI come from the germline V gene (reference sequence). The CDR3 has 13 residues. CDR3 in amino acids: CASRLTGLPEQFF. The CDR3 bases are TGTGCCAGCAGGCTCACAGGGTTGCCTGAGCAGTTCTTC.

V usage is TRBV24-1 and J usage is TRBJ2-3, with D possibly being TRBD1 (5 bases). Germline assignment: CDR1 KGHDR and CDR2 SFDVKD. V lost 10 bases, J lost 0 bases, and 10 bases lay in between. This CDR3 comprises 13 residues. CDR3 bases: TGTGCCACACTGACAGCTAGCACAGATACGCAGTATTTT. It translates to CATLTASTDTQYF.

The chain employs TRBV5-5 and TRBJ2-5; 8 positions match TRBD1. The germline V gene encodes CDR1 SGHKS and CDR2 YYEKEE (reference sequence). The trim removed 2 bases at V and 5 bases at J, leaving 8 bases unmatched. The CDR3 spans 15 residues. CDR3 loop: CASSFQGARGETQYF. CDR3 nucleotides: TGTGCCAGCAGCTTTCAGGGGGCGAGGGGTGAGACCCAGTACTTC.

CDR3 residues: CASNKGLGNNEQFF. The CDR3 bases are TGCGCCAGCAATAAGGGACTGGGCAACAATGAGCAGTTCTTC. The chain uses TRBV5-1 and TRBJ2-1; D perhaps matches TRBD2 (6 bases). The V end was cut by 6 bases, the J end by 5 bases, with 15 bases between. The length of the CDR3 is 14 residues. Germline V gene data show CDR1 as SGHRS and CDR2 as YFSETQ.

The chain has TRBV6-4 and TRBJ2-2; 7 bases are shared with TRBD2. With 6 bases clipped from V and 5 bases from J, the junction kept 9 bases outside the gene matches. This CDR3 has 15 amino acids. Per the germline V gene, CDR1 is MRHNA and CDR2 is SNTAGT. CDR3 in DNA: TGTGCCAGCAGCTCTCCGGGAGGCGATACCGGGGAGCTGTTTTTT. Translated, it gives CASSSPGGDTGELFF.

The chain joins TRBV7-9 to TRBJ1-4; D unclear. The length of the CDR3 is 11 residues. CDR1 is SEHNR, CDR2 FQNEAQ, per germline (reference sequence). V was shortened by 7 bases and J by 7 bases, with 7 bases between the two germline ends. The CDR3 is CASTRGEKLFF. The CDR3 DNA reads TGTGCCAGCACCCGCGGTGAAAAACTGTTTTTT.

The J gene is TRBJ2-1, the V gene TRBV19, with TRBD2 matching 7 bases. The CDR3 loop spans 15 amino acids. Germline values: CDR1 LNHDA, CDR2 SQIVND (reference sequence). V lost 9 bases and J lost 4; bases outside the gene matches: 12. CDR3 DNA sequence: TGTGCCAGCCGTCGGGGGAGGGGAGTATACAATGAGCAGTTCTTC. As protein: CASRRGRGVYNEQFF. Full variable domain (remainder filled in from reference TRBV19 and TRBJ2-1): DGGITQSPKYLFRKEGQNVTLSCEQNLNHDAMYWYRQDPGQGLRLIYYSQIVNDFQKGDIAEGYSVSREKKESFPLTVTSAQKNPTAFYLCASRRGRGVYNEQFFGPGTRLTVL.

This clone was seen a few times. The chain combines TRBV6-2 or TRBV6-3 with TRBJ2-7; TRBD1 matches 9 bases. The J segment lost 1 base and the V segment lost 1 base, leaving 5 bases of the junction unmatched. The CDR3 is 16 residues long. Germline CDR1 reads MNHEY; CDR2 reads SVGEGT. The CDR3 spells CASSYYTGTGSYEQYF. CDR3 DNA sequence: TGTGCCAGCAGTTACTATACCGGGACAGGGTCCTACGAGCAGTACTTC.

This sequence joins TRBV5-1 and TRBJ1-1; 7 nucleotides line up with TRBD1. The germline gives CDR1 SGHRS, CDR2 YFSETQ. The trim removed 3 bases at V and 7 bases at J, leaving 9 bases unmatched. The CDR3 totals 14 residues. CDR3 loop: CASSWQGQTGEAFF. CDR3 in DNA: TGCGCCAGCAGCTGGCAGGGACAGACGGGTGAAGCTTTCTTT.

The chain couples TRBV2 to TRBJ1-5; D remains unclear. Germline lookup yields CDR1 SNHLY and CDR2 FYNNEI. The CDR3 has 13 amino acids. Trimming took off 6 bases at V and 1 base at J, with 7 bases between the two ends. CDR3 sequence reads: CASRMTSNQPQHF. The CDR3, as DNA: TGTGCCAGCAGAATGACAAGCAATCAGCCCCAGCATTTT.

The CDR3 bases are TGTGCCAGCAGGACTGACAGGGCGTCGTTCACTGAAGCTTTCTTT. It yields the protein CASRTDRASFTEAFF. The genes are TRBV2 and TRBJ1-1; TRBD1 matches at 7 bases. This CDR3 is 15 amino acids long. The junction had 11 bases not matched to a gene; V was cut back by 6 bases and J by 4 bases. Germline V CDR1 and CDR2: SNHLY, FYNNEI.

The chain links TRBV27 to TRBJ1-5; D remains ambiguous. Trimming stripped 8 bases from V and 2 bases from J, with 13 bases between. Looked up from germline, CDR1 is MNHEY and CDR2 is SMNVEV (reference sequence). The length of the CDR3 is 14 residues. The DNA for the CDR3 is TGTGCCAGCGCTTTAGGAGGCGGCAATCAGCCCCAGCATTTT. Translated: CASALGGGNQPQHF.

The chain uses TRBV27 and TRBJ2-7; 7 positions agree with TRBD2. Germline loops: CDR1 MNHEY, CDR2 SMNVEV (reference sequence). This CDR3 has 17 amino acids. Unmatched junction bases numbered 11, after V lost 0 bases and J lost 3 bases. DNA of the CDR3: TGTGCCAGCAGTTTATCGATGGAAAGCGGGGCTTACTACGAGCAGTACTTC. This gives the protein CASSLSMESGAYYEQYF.

The CDR3 here is CASSWRSDNEQFF. Here the CDR3 DNA reads TGTGCCAGCAGCTGGAGGTCGGACAATGAGCAGTTCTTC. The genes are TRBV7-9 and TRBJ2-1; the D gene is possibly TRBD2 (5 bases). V lost 4 bases and J lost 5, with 9 bases in between. This CDR3 is built from 13 residues. Germline CDR1 and CDR2: SEHNR and FQNEAQ (reference sequence).

This clone was counted only a few times. The chain employs TRBV28 and TRBJ1-2; a possible D gene is TRBD1 (5 bases). Germline loops: CDR1 MDHEN, CDR2 SYDVKM. Trimming removed 10 bases at V and 8 bases at J, with 23 bases between. The CDR3 is 14 amino acids. Written as DNA, the CDR3 is TGTGCCATTGGGGCCGACAGACCCCTCGGGGGCTACACCTTC. Encoded protein: CAIGADRPLGGYTF.

In DNA, the CDR3 is TGTGCCAGCAGTCCCGGGACAGGGTCACGGAATGAGCAGTTCTTC. Translation: CASSPGTGSRNEQFF. The chain couples TRBV28 to TRBJ2-1; 9 nucleotides align to TRBD1. The trim removed 5 bases at V and 7 bases at J, leaving 9 bases unmatched. The germline CDR1 and CDR2 sequences are MDHEN and SYDVKM. The CDR3 contains 15 residues. The variable domain in full, with the rest retrieved from reference TRBV28 and TRBJ2-1, is DVKVTQSSRYLVKRTGEKVFLECVQDMDHENMFWYRQDPGLGLRLIYFSYDVKMKEKGDIPEGYSVSREKKERFSLILESASTNQTSMYLCASSPGTGSRNEQFFGPGTRLTVL.

The chain recombines TRBV28 with TRBJ1-3; D might be TRBD1 (6 bases). The CDR3 runs 14 residues. Germline assignment: CDR1 MDHEN and CDR2 SYDVKM. Between the trimmed V and J ends, which lost 7 bases and 0 bases, there was a span of 10 bases. The CDR3 region is CASTSTGSGNTIYF. In nucleotides, the CDR3 is TGTGCCAGCACCTCGACAGGCTCTGGAAACACCATATATTTT.

This chain uses TRBV7-3 with TRBJ2-5, with D possibly matching TRBD2 (5 bases). The germline V gene encodes CDR1 SGHTA and CDR2 FQGTGA. The V end was cut by 5 bases, the J end by 3 bases, with 10 bases between. The CDR3 has 13 amino acids. CDR3 bases: TGTGCCAGCAGCCCGAGCGGAAAAGAGACCCAGTACTTC. Translating it yields CASSPSGKETQYF.

The chain employs TRBV5-8 and TRBJ1-5; 8 bases map to TRBD1. The ends lost 2 bases at V and 2 bases at J; junction bases unmatched: 6. The length of the CDR3 is 16 residues. CDR1 and CDR2 from the germline V gene are SGHTS and YDEGEE. CDR3 sequence (DNA): TGTGCCAGCAGCTTTTCAGGGGGCGCGGGCAATCAGCCCCAGCATTTT. Encoded protein: CASSFSGGAGNQPQHF.

This chain links TRBV19 with TRBJ1-2; 9 nucleotides align to TRBD1. The germline V gene has CDR1 LNHDA and CDR2 SQIVND (reference sequence). CDR3 length: 14 residues. Unmatched junction bases numbered 16, after V lost 7 bases and J lost 13 bases. The CDR3 loop is CASTPSRDRVRRTF. The CDR3 DNA sequence: TGTGCCAGTACCCCAAGCCGGGACAGGGTCCGGCGCACCTTC. Based on the CDR3 plus reference TRBV19 and TRBJ1-2, the full variable domain is DGGITQSPKYLFRKEGQNVTLSCEQNLNHDAMYWYRQDPGQGLRLIYYSQIVNDFQKGDIAEGYSVSREKKESFPLTVTSAQKNPTAFYLCASTPSRDRVRRTFGSGTRLTVV.

This chain joins TRBV29-1 and TRBJ2-7; the match to TRBD1 covers 8 bases. The germline V gene has CDR1 SQVTM and CDR2 ANQGSEA. The J segment lost 7 bases and the V segment lost 6 bases, leaving 2 bases of the junction unmatched. The CDR3 runs to 10 residues. CDR3 sequence reads: CSVRDREQYF. Here the CDR3 DNA reads TGCAGCGTCCGGGACAGGGAGCAGTACTTC.

This chain's CDR3 is CASSISGTSGTDTQYF. In DNA, the CDR3 is TGCGCCAGCAGCATCTCGGGGACTAGCGGCACAGATACGCAGTATTTT. The chain links TRBV5-1 to TRBJ2-3, with 10 bases matching TRBD2. Germline V lookup: CDR1 SGHRS, CDR2 YFSETQ. Trimming cost V 4 bases and J 1 base; bases outside gene matches: 6. The length of the CDR3 is 16 residues.

The chain uses TRBV11-2 and TRBJ1-2; 8 nucleotides agree with TRBD1. Germline V gives CDR1 SGHAT, CDR2 FQNNGV. V trimming: 5 bases; J trimming: 6 bases; junction bases outside the gene matches: 5. The CDR3 has 13 amino acids. The CDR3 bases are TGTGCCAGCAGCCCGGGACAGGCCGATGGCTACACCTTC. Protein sequence: CASSPGQADGYTF.

The chain joins TRBV6-2 or TRBV6-3 to TRBJ2-1; D unclear. The CDR3 extends over 14 amino acids. Germline lookup yields CDR1 MNHEY and CDR2 SVGEGT. V was pared by 2 bases and J by 7 bases, with 12 bases between. The CDR3 region is CASSYGSEPNEQFF. CDR3 coding DNA: TGTGCCAGCAGTTACGGAAGCGAGCCGAATGAGCAGTTCTTC.

The J gene is TRBJ2-6, the V gene TRBV28; 7 nucleotides match TRBD2. The ends lost 10 bases at V and 3 bases at J; junction bases unmatched: 15. The CDR3 spans 17 residues. From germline, CDR1 is MDHEN and CDR2 SYDVKM. DNA of the CDR3: TGTGCCACCTCGGGGGGAGGGCCCCATGGTGGGGCCAACGTCCTGACTTTC. This translates into CATSGGGPHGGANVLTF.